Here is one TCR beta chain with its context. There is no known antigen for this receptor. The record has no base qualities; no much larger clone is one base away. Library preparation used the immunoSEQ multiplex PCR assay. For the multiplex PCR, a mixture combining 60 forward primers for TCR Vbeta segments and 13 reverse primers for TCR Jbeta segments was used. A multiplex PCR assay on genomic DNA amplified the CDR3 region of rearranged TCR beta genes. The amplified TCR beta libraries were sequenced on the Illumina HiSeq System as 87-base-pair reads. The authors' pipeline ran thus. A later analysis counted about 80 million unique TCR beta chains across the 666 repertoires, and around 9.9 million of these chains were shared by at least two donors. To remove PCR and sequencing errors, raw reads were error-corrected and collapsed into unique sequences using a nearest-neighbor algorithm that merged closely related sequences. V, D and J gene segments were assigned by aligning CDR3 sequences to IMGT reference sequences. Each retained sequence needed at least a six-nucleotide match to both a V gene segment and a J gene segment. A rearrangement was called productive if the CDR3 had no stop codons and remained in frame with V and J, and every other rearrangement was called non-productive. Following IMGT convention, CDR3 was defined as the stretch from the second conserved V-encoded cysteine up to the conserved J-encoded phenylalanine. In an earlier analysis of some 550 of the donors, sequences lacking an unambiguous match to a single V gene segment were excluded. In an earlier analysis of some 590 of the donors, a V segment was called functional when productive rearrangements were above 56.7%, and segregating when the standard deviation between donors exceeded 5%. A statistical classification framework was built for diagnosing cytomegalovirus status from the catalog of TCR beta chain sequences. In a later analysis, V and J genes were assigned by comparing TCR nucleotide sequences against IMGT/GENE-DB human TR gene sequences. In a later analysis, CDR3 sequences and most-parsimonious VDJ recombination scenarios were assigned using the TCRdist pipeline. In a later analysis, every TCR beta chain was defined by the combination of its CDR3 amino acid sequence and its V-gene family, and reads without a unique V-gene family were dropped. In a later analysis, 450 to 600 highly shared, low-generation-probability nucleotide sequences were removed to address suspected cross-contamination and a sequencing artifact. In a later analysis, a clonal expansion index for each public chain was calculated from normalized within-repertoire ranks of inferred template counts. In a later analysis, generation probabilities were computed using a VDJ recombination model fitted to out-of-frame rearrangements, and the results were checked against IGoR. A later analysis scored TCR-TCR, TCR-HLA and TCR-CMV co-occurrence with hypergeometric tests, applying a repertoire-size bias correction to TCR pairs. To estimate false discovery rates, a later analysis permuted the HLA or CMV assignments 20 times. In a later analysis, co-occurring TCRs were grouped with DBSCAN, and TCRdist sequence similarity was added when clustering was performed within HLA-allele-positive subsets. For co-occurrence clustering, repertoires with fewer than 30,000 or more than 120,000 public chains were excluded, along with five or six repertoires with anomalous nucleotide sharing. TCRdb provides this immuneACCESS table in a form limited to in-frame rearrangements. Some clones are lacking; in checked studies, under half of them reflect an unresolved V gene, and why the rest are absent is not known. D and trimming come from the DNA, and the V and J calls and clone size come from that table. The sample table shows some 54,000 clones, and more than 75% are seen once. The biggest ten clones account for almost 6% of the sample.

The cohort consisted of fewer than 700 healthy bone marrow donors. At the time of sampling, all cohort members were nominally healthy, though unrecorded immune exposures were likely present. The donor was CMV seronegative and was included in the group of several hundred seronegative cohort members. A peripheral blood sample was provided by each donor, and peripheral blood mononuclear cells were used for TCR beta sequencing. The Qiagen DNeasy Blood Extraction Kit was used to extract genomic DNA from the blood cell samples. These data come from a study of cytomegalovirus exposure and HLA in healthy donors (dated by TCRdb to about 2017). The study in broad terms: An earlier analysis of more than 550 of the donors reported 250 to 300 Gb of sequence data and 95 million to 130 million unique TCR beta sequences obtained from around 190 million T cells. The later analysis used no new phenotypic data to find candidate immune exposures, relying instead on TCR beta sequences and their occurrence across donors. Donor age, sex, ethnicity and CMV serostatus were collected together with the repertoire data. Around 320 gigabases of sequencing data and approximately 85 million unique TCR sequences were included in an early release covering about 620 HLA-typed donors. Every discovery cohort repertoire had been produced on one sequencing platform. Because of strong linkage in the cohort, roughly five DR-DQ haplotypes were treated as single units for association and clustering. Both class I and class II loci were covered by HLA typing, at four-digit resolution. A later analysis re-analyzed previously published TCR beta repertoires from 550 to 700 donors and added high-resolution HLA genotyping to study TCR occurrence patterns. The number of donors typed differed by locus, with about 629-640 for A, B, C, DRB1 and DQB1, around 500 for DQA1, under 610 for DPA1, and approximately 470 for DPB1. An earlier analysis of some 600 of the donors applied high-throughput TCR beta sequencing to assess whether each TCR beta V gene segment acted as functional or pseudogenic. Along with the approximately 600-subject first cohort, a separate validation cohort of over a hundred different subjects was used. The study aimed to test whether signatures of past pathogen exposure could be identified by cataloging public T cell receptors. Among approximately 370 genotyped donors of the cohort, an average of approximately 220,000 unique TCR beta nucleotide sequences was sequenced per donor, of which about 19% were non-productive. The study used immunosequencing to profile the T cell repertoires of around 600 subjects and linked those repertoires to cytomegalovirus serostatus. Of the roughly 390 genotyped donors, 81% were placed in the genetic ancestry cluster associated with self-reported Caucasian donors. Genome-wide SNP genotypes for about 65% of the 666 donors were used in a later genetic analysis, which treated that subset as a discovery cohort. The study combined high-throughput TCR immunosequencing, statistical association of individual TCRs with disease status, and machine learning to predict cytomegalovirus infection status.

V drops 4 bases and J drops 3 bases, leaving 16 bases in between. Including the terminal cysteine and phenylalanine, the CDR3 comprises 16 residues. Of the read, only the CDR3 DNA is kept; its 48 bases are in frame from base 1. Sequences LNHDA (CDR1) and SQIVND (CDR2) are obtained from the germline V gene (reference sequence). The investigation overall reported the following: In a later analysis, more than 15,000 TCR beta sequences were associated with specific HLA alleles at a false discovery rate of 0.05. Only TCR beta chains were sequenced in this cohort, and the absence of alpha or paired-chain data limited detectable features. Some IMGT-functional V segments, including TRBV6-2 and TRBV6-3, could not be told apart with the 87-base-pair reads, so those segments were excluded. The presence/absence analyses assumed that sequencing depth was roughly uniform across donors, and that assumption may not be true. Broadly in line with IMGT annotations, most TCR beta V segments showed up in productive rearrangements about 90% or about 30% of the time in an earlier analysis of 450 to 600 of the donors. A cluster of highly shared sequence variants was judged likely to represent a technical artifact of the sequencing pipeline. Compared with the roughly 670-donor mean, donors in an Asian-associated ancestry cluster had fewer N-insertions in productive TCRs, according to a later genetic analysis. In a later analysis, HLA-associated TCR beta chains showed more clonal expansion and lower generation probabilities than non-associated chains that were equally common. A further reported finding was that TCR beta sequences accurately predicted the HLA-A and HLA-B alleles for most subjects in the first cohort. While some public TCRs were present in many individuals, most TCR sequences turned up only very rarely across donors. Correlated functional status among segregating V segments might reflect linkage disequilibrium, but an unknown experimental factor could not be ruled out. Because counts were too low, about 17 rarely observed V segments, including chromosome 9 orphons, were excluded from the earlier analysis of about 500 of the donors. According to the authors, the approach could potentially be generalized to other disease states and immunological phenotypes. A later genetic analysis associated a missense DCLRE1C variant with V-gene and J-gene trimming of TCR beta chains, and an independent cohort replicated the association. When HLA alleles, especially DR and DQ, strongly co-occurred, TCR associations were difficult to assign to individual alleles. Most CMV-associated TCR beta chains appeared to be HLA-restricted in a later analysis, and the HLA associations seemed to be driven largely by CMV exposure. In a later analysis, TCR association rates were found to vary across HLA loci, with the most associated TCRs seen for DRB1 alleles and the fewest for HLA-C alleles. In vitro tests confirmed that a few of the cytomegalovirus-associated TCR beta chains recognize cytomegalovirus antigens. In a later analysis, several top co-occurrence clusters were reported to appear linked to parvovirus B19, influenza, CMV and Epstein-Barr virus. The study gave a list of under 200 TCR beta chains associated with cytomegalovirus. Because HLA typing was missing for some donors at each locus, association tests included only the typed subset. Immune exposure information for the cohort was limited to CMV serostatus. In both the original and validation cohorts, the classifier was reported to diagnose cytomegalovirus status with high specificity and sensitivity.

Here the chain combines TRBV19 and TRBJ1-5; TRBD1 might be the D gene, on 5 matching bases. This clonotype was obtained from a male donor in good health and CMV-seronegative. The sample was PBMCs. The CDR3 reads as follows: CASSTKDTSINQPQHF. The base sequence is TGTGCCAGTAGTACAAAGGACACCTCTATCAATCAGCCCCAGCATTTT.